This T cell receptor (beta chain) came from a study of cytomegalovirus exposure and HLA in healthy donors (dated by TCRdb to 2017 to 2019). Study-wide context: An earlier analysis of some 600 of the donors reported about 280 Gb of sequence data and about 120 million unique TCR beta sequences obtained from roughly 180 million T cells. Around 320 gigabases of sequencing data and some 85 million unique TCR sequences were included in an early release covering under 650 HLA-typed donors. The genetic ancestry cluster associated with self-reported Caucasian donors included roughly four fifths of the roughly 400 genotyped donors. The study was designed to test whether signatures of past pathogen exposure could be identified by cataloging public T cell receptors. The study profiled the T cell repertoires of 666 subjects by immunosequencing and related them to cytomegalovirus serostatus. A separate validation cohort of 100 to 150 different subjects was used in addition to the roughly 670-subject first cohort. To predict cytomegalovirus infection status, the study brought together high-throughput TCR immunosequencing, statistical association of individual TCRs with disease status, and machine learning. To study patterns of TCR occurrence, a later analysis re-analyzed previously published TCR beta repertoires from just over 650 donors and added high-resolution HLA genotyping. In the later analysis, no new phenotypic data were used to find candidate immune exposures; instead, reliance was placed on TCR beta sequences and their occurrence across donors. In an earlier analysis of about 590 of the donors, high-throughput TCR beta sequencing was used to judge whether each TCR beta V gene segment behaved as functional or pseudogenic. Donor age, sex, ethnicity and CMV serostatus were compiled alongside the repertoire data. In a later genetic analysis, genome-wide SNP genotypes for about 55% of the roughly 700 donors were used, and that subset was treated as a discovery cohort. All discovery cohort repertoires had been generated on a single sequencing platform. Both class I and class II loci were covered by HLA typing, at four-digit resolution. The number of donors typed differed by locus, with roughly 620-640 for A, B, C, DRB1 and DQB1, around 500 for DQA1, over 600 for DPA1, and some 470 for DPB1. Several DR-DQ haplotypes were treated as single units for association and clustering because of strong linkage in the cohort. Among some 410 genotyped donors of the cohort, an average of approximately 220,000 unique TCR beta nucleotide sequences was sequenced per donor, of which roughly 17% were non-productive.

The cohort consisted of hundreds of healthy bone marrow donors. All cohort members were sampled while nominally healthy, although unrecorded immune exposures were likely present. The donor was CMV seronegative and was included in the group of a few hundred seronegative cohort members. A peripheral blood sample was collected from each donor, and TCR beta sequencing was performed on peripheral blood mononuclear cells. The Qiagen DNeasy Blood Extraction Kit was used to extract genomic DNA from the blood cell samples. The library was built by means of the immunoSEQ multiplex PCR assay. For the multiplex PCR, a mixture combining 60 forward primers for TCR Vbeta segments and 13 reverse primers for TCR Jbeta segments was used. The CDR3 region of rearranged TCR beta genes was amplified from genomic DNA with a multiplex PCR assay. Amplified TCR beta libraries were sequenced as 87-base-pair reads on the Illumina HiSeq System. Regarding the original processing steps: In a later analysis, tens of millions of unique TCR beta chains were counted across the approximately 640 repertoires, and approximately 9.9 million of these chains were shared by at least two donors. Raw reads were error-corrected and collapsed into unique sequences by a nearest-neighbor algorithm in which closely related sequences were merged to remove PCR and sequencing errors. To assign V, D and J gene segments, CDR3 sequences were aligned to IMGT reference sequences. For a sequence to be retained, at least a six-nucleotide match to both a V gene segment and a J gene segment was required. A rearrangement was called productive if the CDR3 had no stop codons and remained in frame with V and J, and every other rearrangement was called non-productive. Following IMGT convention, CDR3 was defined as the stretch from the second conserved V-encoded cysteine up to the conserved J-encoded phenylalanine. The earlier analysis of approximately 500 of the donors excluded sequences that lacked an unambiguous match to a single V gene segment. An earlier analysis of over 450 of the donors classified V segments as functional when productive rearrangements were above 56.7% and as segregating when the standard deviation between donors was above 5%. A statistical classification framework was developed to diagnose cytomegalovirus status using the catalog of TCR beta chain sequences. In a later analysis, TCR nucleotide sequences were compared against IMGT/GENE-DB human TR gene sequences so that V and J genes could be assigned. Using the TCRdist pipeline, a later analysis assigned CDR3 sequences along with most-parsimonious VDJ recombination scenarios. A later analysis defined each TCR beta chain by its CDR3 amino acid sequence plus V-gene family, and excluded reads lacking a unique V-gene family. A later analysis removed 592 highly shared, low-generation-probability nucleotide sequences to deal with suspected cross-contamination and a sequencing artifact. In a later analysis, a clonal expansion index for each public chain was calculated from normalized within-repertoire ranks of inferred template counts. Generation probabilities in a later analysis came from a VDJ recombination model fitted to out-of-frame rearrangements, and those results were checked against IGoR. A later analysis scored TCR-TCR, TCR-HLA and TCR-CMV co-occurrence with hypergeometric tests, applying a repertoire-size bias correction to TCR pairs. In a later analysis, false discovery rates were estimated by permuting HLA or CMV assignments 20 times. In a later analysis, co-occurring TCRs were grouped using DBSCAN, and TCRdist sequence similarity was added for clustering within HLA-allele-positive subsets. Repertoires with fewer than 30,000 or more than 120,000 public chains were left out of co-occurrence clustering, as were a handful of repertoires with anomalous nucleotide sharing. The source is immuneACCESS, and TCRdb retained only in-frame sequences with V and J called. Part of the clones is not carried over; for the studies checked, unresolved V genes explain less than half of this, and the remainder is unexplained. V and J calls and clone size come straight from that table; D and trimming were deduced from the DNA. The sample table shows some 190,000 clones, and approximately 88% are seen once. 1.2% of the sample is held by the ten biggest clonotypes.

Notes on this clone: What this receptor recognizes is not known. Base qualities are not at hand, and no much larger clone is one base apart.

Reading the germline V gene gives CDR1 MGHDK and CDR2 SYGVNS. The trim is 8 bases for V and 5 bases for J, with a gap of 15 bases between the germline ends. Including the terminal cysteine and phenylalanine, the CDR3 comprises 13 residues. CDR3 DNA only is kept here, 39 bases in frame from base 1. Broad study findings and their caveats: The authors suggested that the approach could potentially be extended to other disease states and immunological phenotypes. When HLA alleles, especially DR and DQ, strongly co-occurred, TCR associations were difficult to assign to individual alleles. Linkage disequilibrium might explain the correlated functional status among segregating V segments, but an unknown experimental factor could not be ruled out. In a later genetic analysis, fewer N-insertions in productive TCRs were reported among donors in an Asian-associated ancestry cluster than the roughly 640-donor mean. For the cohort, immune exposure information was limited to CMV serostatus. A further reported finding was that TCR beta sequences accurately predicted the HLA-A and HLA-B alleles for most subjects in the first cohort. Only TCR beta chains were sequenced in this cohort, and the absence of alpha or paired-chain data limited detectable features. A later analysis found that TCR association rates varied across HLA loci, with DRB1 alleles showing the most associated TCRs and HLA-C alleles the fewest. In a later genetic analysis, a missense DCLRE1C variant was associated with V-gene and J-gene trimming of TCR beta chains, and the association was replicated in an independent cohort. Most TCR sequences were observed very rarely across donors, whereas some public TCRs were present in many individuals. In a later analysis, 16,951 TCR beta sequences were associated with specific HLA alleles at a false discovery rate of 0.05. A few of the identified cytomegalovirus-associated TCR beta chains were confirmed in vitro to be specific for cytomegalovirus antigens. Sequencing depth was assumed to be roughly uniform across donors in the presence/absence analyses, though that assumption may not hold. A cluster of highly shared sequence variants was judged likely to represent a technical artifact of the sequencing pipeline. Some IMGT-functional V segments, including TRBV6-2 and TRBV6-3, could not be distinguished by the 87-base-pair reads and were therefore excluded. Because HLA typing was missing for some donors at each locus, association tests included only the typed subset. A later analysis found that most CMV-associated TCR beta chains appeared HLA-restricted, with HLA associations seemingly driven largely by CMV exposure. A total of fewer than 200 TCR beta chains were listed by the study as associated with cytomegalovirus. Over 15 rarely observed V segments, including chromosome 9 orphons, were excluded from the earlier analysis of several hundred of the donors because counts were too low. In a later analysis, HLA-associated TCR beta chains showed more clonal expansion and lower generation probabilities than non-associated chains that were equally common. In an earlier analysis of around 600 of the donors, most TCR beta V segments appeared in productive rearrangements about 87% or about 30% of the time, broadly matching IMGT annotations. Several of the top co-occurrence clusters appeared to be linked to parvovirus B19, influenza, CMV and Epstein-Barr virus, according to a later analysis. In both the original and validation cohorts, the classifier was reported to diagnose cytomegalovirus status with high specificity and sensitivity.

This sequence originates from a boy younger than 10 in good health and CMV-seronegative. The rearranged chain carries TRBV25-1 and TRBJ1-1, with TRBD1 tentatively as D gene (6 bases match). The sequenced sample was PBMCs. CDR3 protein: CASGPVGTTEAFF. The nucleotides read TGTGCCAGCGGTCCGGTCGGGACAACTGAAGCTTTCTTT.